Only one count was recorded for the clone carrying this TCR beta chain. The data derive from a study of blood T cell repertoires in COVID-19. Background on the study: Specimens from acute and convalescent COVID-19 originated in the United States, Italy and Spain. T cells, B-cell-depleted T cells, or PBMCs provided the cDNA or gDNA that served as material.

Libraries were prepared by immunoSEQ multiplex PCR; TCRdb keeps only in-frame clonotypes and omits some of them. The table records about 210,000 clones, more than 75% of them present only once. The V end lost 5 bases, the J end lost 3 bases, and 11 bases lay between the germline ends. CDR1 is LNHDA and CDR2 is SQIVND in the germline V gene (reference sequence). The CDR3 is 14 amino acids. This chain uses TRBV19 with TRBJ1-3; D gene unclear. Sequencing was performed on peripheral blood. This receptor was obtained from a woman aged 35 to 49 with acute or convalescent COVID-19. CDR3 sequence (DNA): TGTGCCAGTAGTCTTAGCCAGCTTGGAAACACCATATATTTT. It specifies CASSLSQLGNTIYF.